The clone carrying this TCR beta chain has more than one count but fewer than ten. The data were taken from a study of CD8 T cells in Susac syndrome. CDR3 length equals 13 residues. Germline V gene lookup returns CDR1 SGHRS and CDR2 YFSETQ. Trimming took off 5 bases at V and 1 base at J, with 6 bases between the two ends. After extraction with the RNeasy kit, 0.5 to 1 ug of the RNA was reverse transcribed using random hexamers. By means of immunoSEQ multiplex PCR, TCR beta CDR3 spanning 54 Vbeta and 13 Jbeta underwent amplification. TCRdb re-called the immunoSEQ multiplex PCR reads with MiXCR, one entry per CDR3 protein. The table shows some 120,000 distinct CDR3 sequences, with around 91% occurring only once.

Sequencing used CD8+ T cells from PBMCs. The clonotype was recovered from a human donor with multiple sclerosis. The chain is built from TRBV5-1 and TRBJ2-2, with a weak D call TRBD1 (5 bases). The CDR3: CASRDRNTGELFF. The CDR3 coding sequence is TGCGCCAGCAGAGACAGGAACACCGGGGAGCTGTTTTTT.